These 13 T cell receptor beta chains were sequenced from one sample in a study of blood T cell repertoires in COVID-19. Some clones are missing from TCRdb's copy, which holds only in-frame ones; the method was immunoSEQ multiplex PCR. The table shows 150,000 to 200,000 clones, with 81% occurring only once. Sequencing was carried out using peripheral blood. The source of these receptors is a man aged 55 to 70 with active or convalescent COVID-19.

CDR3 nucleotides: TGTGCCAGCAGTCCCACAGGCCAAGGCAAAAACATTCAGTACTTC. Its protein product is CASSPTGQGKNIQYF. The chain couples TRBV28 to TRBJ2-4; D perhaps matches TRBD1 (5 bases). CDR1 and CDR2 from the germline V gene are MDHEN and SYDVKM. The CDR3 has 15 residues. The V and J ends lost 5 bases and 3 bases respectively, with 14 bases between them. Using reference TRBV28 and TRBJ2-4 for the parts outside the CDR3, the full variable domain is DVKVTQSSRYLVKRTGEKVFLECVQDMDHENMFWYRQDPGLGLRLIYFSYDVKMKEKGDIPEGYSVSREKKERFSLILESASTNQTSMYLCASSPTGQGKNIQYFGAGTRLSVL.

The chain has TRBV20-1 and TRBJ1-2, with D possibly TRBD1 on 6 matching bases. V lost 2 bases and J 5 bases, leaving 6 bases between the germline ends. The germline V gene has CDR1 DFQATT and CDR2 SNEGSKA (reference sequence). The CDR3 is 11 residues long. The CDR3 region has the DNA TGCAGTGCTAGACAGGGGTATGGCTACACCTTC. Its translation: CSARQGYGYTF.

This chain uses TRBV18 with TRBJ1-1, with a tentative D call TRBD1 (5 bases). Trimming left V 1 base short and J 11 bases short, with 11 bases between. This CDR3 is 12 amino acids long. The germline V gene has CDR1 KGHSH and CDR2 LQKENI. CDR3: CASSPQGLLAFF. CDR3 bases: TGTGCCAGCTCACCACAGGGGTTGCTGGCTTTCTTT. Complete variable domain (other parts from reference TRBV18 and TRBJ1-1): NAGVMQNPRHLVRRRGQEARLRCSPMKGHSHVYWYRQLPEEGLKFMVYLQKENIIDESGMPKERFSAEFPKEGPSILRIQQVVRGDSAAYFCASSPQGLLAFFGQGTRLTVV.

This clone was seen a handful of times. J is TRBJ2-3 and V is TRBV5-6; no definite D call. Germline values: CDR1 SGHDT, CDR2 YYEEEE. The length of the CDR3 is 11 residues. V lost 3 bases, J lost 5 bases, and 4 bases lay in between. The CDR3: CASSSLDTQYF. Here the CDR3 DNA reads TGTGCCAGCAGCTCATTAGATACGCAGTATTTT.

The table lists this clone with a count of one. The genes are TRBV11-2 and TRBJ1-6; 11 bases match TRBD1. From germline, CDR1 is SGHAT and CDR2 FQNNGV. With 6 bases clipped from V and 9 bases from J, the junction kept 4 bases outside the gene matches. The CDR3 extends over 14 amino acids. Written as DNA, the CDR3 is TGTGCCAGCAGGAGGGACAGGGGGAGTTCACCCCTCCACTTT. Amino acid sequence: CASRRDRGSSPLHF.

The V gene is TRBV5-1, the J gene TRBJ2-7; 7 positions agree with TRBD2. V lost 0 bases, J lost 6 bases, and 6 bases stayed unmatched. The CDR3 sequence is 14 residues long. Germline CDR1 reads SGHRS; CDR2 reads YFSETQ. The CDR3 DNA reads TGCGCCAGCAGCTTGGAAGGGCGGGAGAGCGAGCAGTACTTC. Protein sequence: CASSLEGRESEQYF. Combining the CDR3 with reference TRBV5-1 and TRBJ2-7 gives the whole variable domain KAGVTQTPRYLIKTRGQQVTLSCSPISGHRSVSWYQQTPGQGLQFLFEYFSETQRNKGNFPGRFSGRQFSNSRSEMNVSTLELGDSALYLCASSLEGRESEQYFGPGTRLTVT.

V is TRBV10-3 and J is TRBJ1-1; 7 bases align to TRBD1. The germline V gene has CDR1 ENHRY and CDR2 SYGVKD. The CDR3 extends over 14 amino acids. With V trimmed by 4 bases and J by 3 bases, 5 bases remained unmatched. CDR3 region: CAISGPTGDTEAFF. CDR3 DNA: TGTGCCATCAGTGGGCCTACAGGGGACACTGAAGCTTTCTTT.

This clone has just a few counts. This chain connects TRBV5-1 to TRBJ1-4, with TRBD1 matching over 9 bases. V lost 5 bases, J lost 11 bases, and 10 bases stayed unmatched. This CDR3 has 14 residues. Germline CDR1 reads SGHRS; CDR2 reads YFSETQ. The CDR3 DNA reads TGCGCCAGCAGATCCGGGACAGGGAGTGATAAACTGTTTTTT. Protein: CASRSGTGSDKLFF.

This clone was counted between two and nine times. V gene TRBV28 combines with J gene TRBJ1-2; TRBD1 matches at 10 bases. Germline CDR1 MDHEN, CDR2 SYDVKM. This CDR3 has 13 amino acids. V dropped 7 bases and J dropped 8; count of bases not matched to a gene: 7. CDR3: CASNPGQGLGYTF. DNA of the CDR3: TGTGCCAGCAATCCGGGACAGGGGCTCGGCTACACCTTC.

This clone showed up just a few times. The V gene is TRBV10-3, the J gene TRBJ2-7; the D is unclear. Trimming left V 8 bases short and J 1 base short, with 12 bases between. Per the germline V gene, CDR1 is ENHRY and CDR2 is SYGVKD. This CDR3 is 13 amino acids long. CDR3 in amino acids: CAIGDTDSYEQYF. CDR3 coding DNA: TGTGCCATCGGCGACACGGATTCCTACGAGCAGTACTTC.

CDR3 sequence: CASSLRAGGPKEQYF. In DNA, the CDR3 is TGCGCCAGCAGCTTGAGGGCAGGGGGCCCAAAAGAGCAGTACTTC. The genes are TRBV5-1 and TRBJ2-7; TRBD1 aligns across 8 bases. The CDR3 extends over 15 amino acids. Trimming cost V 1 base and J 7 bases; bases outside gene matches: 10. Germline CDR1 reads SGHRS; CDR2 reads YFSETQ.

This chain uses TRBV18 with TRBJ2-5, with 12 bases lining up with TRBD2. The germline gives CDR1 KGHSH, CDR2 LQKENI. The CDR3 is 15 amino acids. Trimming took 4 bases from V and 2 from J; bases not matched to a gene: 2. Here the CDR3 DNA reads TGTGCCAGCTCACTGGGGACTAGCGGGCAAGAGACCCAGTACTTC. Translated: CASSLGTSGQETQYF.

This clone was seen a handful of times. The rearrangement joins TRBV6-1 to TRBJ1-2; 7 bases align to TRBD1. This CDR3 is 17 amino acids long. V was pared by 1 base and J by 4 bases, with 12 bases of the junction left unmatched. Germline lookup yields CDR1 MNHNS and CDR2 SASEGT. CDR3 amino acids: CASSEGGQGVLSYGYTF. In DNA, the CDR3 is TGTGCCAGCAGTGAAGGGGGGCAGGGGGTTTTGTCCTATGGCTACACCTTC.